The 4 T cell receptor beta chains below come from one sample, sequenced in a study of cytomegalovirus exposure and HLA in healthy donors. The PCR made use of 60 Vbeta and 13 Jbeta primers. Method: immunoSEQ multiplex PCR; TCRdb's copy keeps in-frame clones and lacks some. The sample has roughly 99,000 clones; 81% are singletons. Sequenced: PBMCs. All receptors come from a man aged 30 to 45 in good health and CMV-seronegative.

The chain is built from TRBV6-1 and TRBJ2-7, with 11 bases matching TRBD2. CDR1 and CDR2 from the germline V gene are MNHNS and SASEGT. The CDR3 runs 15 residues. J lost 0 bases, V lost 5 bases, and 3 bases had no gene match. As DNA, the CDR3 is TGTGCCAGCAGTCTTACTAGCGGGAGCTCCTACGAGCAGTACTTC. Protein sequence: CASSLTSGSSYEQYF.

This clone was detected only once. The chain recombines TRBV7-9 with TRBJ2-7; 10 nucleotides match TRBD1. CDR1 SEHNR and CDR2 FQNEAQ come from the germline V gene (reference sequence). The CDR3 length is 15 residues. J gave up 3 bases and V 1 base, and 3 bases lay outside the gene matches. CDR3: CASSLVRDRGYEQYF. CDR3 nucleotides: TGTGCCAGCAGCTTAGTCCGGGACAGGGGCTACGAGCAGTACTTC.

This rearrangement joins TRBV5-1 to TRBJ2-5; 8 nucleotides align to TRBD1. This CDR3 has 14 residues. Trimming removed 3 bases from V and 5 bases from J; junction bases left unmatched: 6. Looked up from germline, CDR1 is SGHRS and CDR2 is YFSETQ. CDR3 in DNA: TGCGCCAGCAGCTGGACAGGGCCGGGGGAGACCCAGTACTTC. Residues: CASSWTGPGETQYF.

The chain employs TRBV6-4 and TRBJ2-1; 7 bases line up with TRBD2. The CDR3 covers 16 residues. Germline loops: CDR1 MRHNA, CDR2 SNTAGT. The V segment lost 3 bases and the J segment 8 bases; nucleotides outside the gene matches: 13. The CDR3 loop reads CASSETKGRAIDEQFF. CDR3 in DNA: TGTGCCAGCAGTGAAACCAAGGGGAGGGCCATCGATGAGCAGTTCTTC.